This T cell receptor beta chain was sequenced in a study of esophageal squamous cell carcinoma under preoperative chemotherapy. As for the study in general: TCR repertoires were profiled from both peripheral blood T cells and tumor-infiltrating lymphocytes.

CDR1 is SEHNR, CDR2 FQNEAQ, per germline (reference sequence). This CDR3 is built from 16 residues. V was shortened by 0 bases and J by 7 bases, with 16 bases between the two germline ends. This clonotype was seen repeatedly, ten times or more. Antigen specificity is unknown. TCRdb ran MiXCR on the PCR reads and lists one entry per CDR3 protein. In the table there are over 25,000 distinct CDR3 sequences, 40% to 60% of which are singletons. The time point: after preoperative PTX-NDP chemotherapy. Paclitaxel-nedaplatin chemotherapy was given to patients ahead of their surgery. Points from the study as a whole: Peripheral T cells migrating into the tumor appeared to partly supply post-treatment tumor-infiltrating lymphocytes.

The sequence was collected from a human donor with esophageal squamous cell carcinoma. The donor label of this sample is uncertain. Sampling was performed from a patient given preoperative chemotherapy. V and J are TRBV7-9 and TRBJ2-1; weak D call: TRBD1 (6 bases). Here the CDR3 reads CASSLAGLGAGNEQFF. The CDR3 DNA follows: TGTGCCAGCAGCTTAGCGGGTCTGGGGGCTGGGAATGAGCAGTTCTTC.